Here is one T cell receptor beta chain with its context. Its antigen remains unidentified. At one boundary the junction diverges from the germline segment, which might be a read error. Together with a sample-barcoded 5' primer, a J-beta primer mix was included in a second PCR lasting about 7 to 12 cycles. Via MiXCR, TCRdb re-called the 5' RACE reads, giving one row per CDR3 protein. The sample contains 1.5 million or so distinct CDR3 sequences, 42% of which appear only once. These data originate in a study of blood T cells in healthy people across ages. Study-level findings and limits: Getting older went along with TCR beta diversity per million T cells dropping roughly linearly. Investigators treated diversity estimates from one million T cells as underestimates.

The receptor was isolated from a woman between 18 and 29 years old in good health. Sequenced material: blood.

The CDR3 is CATSDPGQGLVYGCTF. The CDR3 DNA reads as TGTGCCACCAGTGATCCCGGACAGGGATTGGTCTATGGCTGCACCTTC. The J gene is TRBJ1-2, the V gene TRBV24-1; 8 positions agree with TRBD1. CDR1 is KGHDR, CDR2 SFDVKD, per germline. The CDR3 length is 16 residues.